This T cell receptor beta chain was sequenced for a study of CD8 T cells in ankylosing spondylitis. Study-wide points: Disease-associated clones were reportedly significantly overrepresented in matched ankylosing spondylitis synovial fluid. Seemingly distinctive of ankylosing spondylitis blood was a TCR beta motif formed by eight highly homologous variants.

V was cut by 3 bases and J by 1 base, with 16 bases left in between. The CDR3 has 16 residues. Germline assignment: CDR1 DFQATT and CDR2 SNEGSKA (reference sequence). 5'-RACE, quantitative and with molecular barcodes, yielded the TCR beta libraries. TCRdb reanalysed the 5' RACE reads using MiXCR and keeps one entry per CDR3 protein. In the table there are about 840,000 distinct CDR3 sequences, over 9.5% of which are singletons. This clonotype was detected only a few times. The target antigen is unknown. What was sequenced was blood, either unsorted or a sorted T cell fraction (not recorded which). This TCR derives from a male donor with ankylosing spondylitis. This chain uses TRBV20-1 with TRBJ1-5; D is possibly TRBD1 (6 bases). The CDR3 DNA reads as TGCAGTGCTAGTCCTTACTTAGGACAGAGCAATCAGCCCCAGCATTTT. It is translated as CSASPYLGQSNQPQHF.